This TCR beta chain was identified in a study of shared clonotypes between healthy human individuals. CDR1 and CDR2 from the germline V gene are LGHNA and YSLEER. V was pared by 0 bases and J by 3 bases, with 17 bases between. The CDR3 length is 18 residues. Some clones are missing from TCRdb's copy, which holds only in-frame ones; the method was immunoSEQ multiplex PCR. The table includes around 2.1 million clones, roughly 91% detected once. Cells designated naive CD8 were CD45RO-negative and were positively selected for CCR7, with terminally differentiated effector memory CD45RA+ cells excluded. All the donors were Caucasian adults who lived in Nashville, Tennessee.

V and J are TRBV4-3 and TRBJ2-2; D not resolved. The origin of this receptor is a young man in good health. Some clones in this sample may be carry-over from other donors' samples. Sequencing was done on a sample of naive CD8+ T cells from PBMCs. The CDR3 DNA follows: TGCGCCAGCAGCCAAGATGCCGCGACGGCATCGGACACCGGGGAGCTGTTTTTT. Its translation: CASSQDAATASDTGELFF.